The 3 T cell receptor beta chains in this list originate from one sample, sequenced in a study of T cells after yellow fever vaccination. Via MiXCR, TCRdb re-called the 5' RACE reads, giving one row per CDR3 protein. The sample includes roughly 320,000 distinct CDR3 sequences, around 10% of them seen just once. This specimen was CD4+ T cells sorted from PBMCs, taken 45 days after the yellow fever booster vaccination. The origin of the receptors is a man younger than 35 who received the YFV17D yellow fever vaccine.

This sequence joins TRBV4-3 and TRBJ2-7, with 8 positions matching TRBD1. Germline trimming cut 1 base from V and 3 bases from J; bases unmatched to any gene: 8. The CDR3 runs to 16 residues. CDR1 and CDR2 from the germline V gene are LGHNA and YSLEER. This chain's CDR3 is CASSQGQGANLYEQYF. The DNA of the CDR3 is TGCGCCAGCAGCCAAGGGCAGGGGGCGAATCTCTACGAGCAGTACTTC.

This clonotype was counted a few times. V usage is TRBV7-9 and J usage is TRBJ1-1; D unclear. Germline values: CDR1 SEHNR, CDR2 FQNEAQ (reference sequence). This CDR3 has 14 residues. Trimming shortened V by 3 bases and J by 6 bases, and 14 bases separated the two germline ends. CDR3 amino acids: CASSLEGFISEAFF. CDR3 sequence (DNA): TGTGCCAGCAGCTTGGAGGGATTCATCTCTGAAGCTTTCTTT.

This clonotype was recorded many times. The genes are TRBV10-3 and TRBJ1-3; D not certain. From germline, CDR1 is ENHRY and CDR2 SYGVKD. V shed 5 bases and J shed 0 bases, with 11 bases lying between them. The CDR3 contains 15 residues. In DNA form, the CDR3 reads TGTGCCATCAGTCCCGCGGGCTACTCTGGAAACACCATATATTTT. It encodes CAISPAGYSGNTIYF.